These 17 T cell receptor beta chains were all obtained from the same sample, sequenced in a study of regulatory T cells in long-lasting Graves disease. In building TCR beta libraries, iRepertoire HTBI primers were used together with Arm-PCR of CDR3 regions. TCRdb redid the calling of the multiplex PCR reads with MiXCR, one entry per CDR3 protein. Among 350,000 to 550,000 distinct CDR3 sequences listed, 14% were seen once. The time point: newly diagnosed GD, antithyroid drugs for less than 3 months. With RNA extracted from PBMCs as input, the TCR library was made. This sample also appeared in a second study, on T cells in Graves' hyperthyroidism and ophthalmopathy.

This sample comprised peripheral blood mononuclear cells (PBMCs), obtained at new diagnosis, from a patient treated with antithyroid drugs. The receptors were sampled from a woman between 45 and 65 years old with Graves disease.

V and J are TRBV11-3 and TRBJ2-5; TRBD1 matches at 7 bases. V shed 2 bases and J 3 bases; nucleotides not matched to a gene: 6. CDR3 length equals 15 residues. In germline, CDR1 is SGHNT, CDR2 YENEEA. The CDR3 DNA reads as TGTGCCAGCAGCTTAAGACAGGGTGCCGAAGAGACCCAGTACTTC. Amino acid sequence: CASSLRQGAEETQYF.

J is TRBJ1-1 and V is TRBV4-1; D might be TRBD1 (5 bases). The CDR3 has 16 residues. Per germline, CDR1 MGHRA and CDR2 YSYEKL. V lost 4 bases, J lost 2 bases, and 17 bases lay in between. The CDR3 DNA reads TGCGCCAGCAGCCCCCTTCTGCGCAGGGCAAACACTGAAGCTTTCTTT. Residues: CASSPLLRRANTEAFF.

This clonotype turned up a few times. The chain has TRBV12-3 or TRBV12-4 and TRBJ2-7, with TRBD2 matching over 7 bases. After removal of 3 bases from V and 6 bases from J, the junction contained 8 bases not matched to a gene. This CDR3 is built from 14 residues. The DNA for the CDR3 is TGTGCCAGCAGTTTTTTCCGGGAGGATGGCGAGCAGTACTTC. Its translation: CASSFFREDGEQYF.

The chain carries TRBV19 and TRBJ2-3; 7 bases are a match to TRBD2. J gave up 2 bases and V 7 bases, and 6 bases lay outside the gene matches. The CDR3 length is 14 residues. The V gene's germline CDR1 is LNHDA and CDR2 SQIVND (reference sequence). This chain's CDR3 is CASNGRRITDTQYF. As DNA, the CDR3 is TGTGCCAGTAACGGGAGGCGGATCACAGATACGCAGTATTTT. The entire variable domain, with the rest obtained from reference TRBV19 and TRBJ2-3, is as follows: DGGITQSPKYLFRKEGQNVTLSCEQNLNHDAMYWYRQDPGQGLRLIYYSQIVNDFQKGDIAEGYSVSREKKESFPLTVTSAQKNPTAFYLCASNGRRITDTQYFGPGTRLTVL.

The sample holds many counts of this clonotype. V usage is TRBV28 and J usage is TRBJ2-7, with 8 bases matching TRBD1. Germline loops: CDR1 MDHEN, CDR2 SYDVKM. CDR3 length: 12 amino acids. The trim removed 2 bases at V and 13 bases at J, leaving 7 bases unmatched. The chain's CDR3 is CASSLGGGTGYF. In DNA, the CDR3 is TGTGCCAGCAGTTTAGGAGGGGGGACAGGATACTTC.

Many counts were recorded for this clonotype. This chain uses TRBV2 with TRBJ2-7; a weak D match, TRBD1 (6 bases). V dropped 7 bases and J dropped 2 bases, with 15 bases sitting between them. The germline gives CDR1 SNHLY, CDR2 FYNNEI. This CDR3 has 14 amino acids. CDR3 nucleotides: TGTGCCAGCAAAGAAGGGGGAAACCCCTACGAGCAGTACTTC. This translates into CASKEGGNPYEQYF.

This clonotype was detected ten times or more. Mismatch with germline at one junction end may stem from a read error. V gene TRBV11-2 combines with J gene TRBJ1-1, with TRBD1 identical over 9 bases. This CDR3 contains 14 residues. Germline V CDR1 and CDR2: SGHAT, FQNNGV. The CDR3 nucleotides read TGCGCCAGCACCTTGGGACAGGGAAACACTGAAGCTTTCTTT. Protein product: CASTLGQGNTEAFF.

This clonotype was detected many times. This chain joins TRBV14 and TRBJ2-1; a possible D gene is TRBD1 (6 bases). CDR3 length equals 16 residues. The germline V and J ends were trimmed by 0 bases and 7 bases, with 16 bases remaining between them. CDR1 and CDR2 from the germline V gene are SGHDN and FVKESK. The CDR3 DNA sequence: TGTGCCAGCAGCCAAGATACATGGGAGAGGGGGAATGAGCAGTTCTTC. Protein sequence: CASSQDTWERGNEQFF.

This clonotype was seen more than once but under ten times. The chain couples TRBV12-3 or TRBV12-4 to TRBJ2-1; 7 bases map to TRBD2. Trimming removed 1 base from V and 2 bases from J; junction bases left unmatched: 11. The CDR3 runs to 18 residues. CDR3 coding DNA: TGTGCCAGCAGTTTAGTTAGGGCCAGCGGGGCGACCTACAATGAGCAGTTCTTC. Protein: CASSLVRASGATYNEQFF.

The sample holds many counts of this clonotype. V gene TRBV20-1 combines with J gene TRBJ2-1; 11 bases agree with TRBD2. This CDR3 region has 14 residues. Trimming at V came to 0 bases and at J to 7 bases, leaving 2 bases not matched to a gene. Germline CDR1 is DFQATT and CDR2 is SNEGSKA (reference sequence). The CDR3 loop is CSAREPSGRNEQFF. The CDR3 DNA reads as TGCAGTGCTAGAGAACCTAGCGGGAGGAATGAGCAGTTCTTC.

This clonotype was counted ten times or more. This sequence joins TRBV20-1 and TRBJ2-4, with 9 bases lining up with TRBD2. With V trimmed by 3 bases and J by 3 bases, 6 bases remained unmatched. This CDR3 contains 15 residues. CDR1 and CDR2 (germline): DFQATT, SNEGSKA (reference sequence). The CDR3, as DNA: TGCAGTGCTAGTGAGCCTAGCGGGATCAAAAACATTCAGTACTTC. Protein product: CSASEPSGIKNIQYF.

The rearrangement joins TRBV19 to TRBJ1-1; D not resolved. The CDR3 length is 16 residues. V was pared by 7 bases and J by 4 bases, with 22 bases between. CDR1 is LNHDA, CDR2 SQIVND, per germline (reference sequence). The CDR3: CASISRTVPGSTEAFF. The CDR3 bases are TGTGCCAGTATCTCAAGGACGGTCCCCGGGAGCACTGAAGCTTTCTTT.

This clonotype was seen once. In DNA, the CDR3 is TGCGCCAGCAGCCAAGTGGGGCCCTACCATGACACTTATGGCTACACCTTC. This translates into CASSQVGPYHDTYGYTF. This sequence joins TRBV4-1 and TRBJ1-2; a weak D match, TRBD1 (5 bases). CDR1 is MGHRA, CDR2 YSYEKL, per germline. There are 17 residues in the CDR3. The V gene lost 1 base and the J gene lost 5 bases, with 20 bases spanning the gap.

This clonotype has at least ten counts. Here the CDR3 DNA reads TGTGCCAGCAGTTCCGCCGGGACTCCCAACACCGGGGAGCTGTTTTTT. Residues: CASSSAGTPNTGELFF. The gene calls are TRBV28 and TRBJ2-2; tentative D call: TRBD2 (6 bases). This CDR3 spans 16 amino acids. V was cut by 4 bases and J by 2 bases, with 14 bases left in between. From germline, CDR1 is MDHEN and CDR2 SYDVKM. The full variable domain, completed using reference TRBV28 and TRBJ2-2, is DVKVTQSSRYLVKRTGEKVFLECVQDMDHENMFWYRQDPGLGLRLIYFSYDVKMKEKGDIPEGYSVSREKKERFSLILESASTNQTSMYLCASSSAGTPNTGELFFGEGSRLTVL.

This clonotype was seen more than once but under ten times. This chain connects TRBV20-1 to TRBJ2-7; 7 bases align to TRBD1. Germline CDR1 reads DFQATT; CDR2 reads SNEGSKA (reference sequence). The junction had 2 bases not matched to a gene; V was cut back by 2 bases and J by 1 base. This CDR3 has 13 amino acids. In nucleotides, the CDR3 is TGCAGTGCTAGAAGGGACAGTTCCTACGAGCAGTACTTC. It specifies CSARRDSSYEQYF.

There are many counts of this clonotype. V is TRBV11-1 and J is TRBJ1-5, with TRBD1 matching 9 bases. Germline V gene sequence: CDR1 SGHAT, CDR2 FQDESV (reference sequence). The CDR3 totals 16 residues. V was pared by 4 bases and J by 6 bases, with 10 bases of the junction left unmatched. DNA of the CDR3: TGTGCCAGCAGCTCCCCCCAGACAGGGGGATTTCAGCCCCAGCATTTT. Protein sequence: CASSSPQTGGFQPQHF.

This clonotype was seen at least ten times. The CDR3 nucleotides are TGTGCCAGCAGCTTAAGACTCCTATTCTACAATGAGCAGTTCTTC. It yields the protein CASSLRLLFYNEQFF. The genes are TRBV7-8 and TRBJ2-1; D uncertain. Germline lookup yields CDR1 SGHVS and CDR2 FQNEAQ. The CDR3 runs to 15 residues. V lost 2 bases and J 3 bases, leaving 11 bases between the germline ends.